The 9 T cell receptor beta chains given below trace back to one sample, sequenced in a study of neurological immune-mediated disorders. Time point here: longitudinal time-point 2. TCRdb re-derived calls from the 5' RACE reads in MiXCR, one entry per CDR3 protein. This sample carries 65,000 to 95,000 distinct CDR3 sequences, 5% to 6.5% of them seen once, and the ten largest clones take over 6.5%. Sequenced: PBMCs. Receptors were obtained from an older woman with multiple sclerosis.

Only a few counts were recorded for this clonotype. V is TRBV29-1 and J is TRBJ2-2; D assignment may be TRBD1 or TRBD2 (5 bases each). In germline, CDR1 is SQVTM, CDR2 ANQGSEA. CDR3 length: 12 amino acids. V was shortened by 3 bases and J by 5 bases, with 7 bases between the two germline ends. CDR3 bases: TGCAGCGTTGAGGGGGTAACCGGGGAGCTGTTTTTT. Protein product: CSVEGVTGELFF.

In this sample, this clonotype turned up many times. The V gene is TRBV3-1, the J gene TRBJ2-7; a possible D gene is TRBD2 (7 bases). CDR1 and CDR2 from the germline V gene are LGHDT and YNNKEL (reference sequence). This CDR3 is 16 amino acids long. V was shortened by 0 bases and J by 4 bases, with 16 bases between the two germline ends. CDR3 nucleotides: TGTGCCAGCAGCCAAGATCAGGCGGGGGCCCTTTACGAGCAGTACTTC. Its protein is CASSQDQAGALYEQYF.

This clonotype was counted many times. V and J are TRBV3-1 and TRBJ1-5; 9 bases align to TRBD1. Germline CDR1 is LGHDT and CDR2 is YNNKEL (reference sequence). The V gene end was trimmed by 3 bases and the J gene end by 1 base; junction bases not matched to a gene: 7. The CDR3 length is 17 residues. CDR3 sequence reads: CASSQRLQGASNQPQHF. The CDR3 region has the DNA TGTGCCAGCAGCCAGCGCCTACAGGGGGCAAGCAATCAGCCCCAGCATTTT.

J is TRBJ1-1 and V is TRBV24-1, with D perhaps TRBD1 (6 bases). V lost 1 base to trimming and J lost 3 bases, with 8 bases between them. The CDR3 runs 14 residues. Germline CDR1 is KGHDR and CDR2 is SFDVKD. The CDR3 coding sequence is TGTGCCACCAGTGATTTCGAGGGGGACACTGAAGCTTTCTTT. Protein product: CATSDFEGDTEAFF.

The CDR3 DNA is TGCAGCGTTGTACGCGAGCGGGGGGACCCCTACGAGCAGTACTTC. This gives the protein CSVVRERGDPYEQYF. The chain employs TRBV29-1 and TRBJ2-7; 9 bases map to TRBD2. After removal of 4 bases from V and 2 bases from J, the junction contained 9 bases not matched to a gene. The CDR3 extends over 15 amino acids. Germline-derived CDR1 and CDR2 are SQVTM and ANQGSEA.

This clonotype was picked up many times. V gene TRBV11-2 combines with J gene TRBJ2-3; no firm D call. CDR1 and CDR2 (germline): SGHAT, FQNNGV. This CDR3 spans 15 amino acids. The germline V and J ends were trimmed by 5 bases and 3 bases, with 15 bases remaining between them. In DNA, the CDR3 is TGTGCCAGCAGCCAACAATCGTATGGGACAGATACGCAGTATTTT. This translates into CASSQQSYGTDTQYF.

This clonotype was recorded many times. This sequence joins TRBV3-1 and TRBJ2-6; no firm D call. V was pared by 0 bases and J by 2 bases, with 11 bases between. Germline assignment: CDR1 LGHDT and CDR2 YNNKEL (reference sequence). The CDR3 runs 17 residues. CDR3 bases: TGTGCCAGCAGCCAAGACCCGCGTGGGGCTGGGGCCAACGTCCTGACTTTC. Encoded protein: CASSQDPRGAGANVLTF.

V usage is TRBV19 and J usage is TRBJ2-1; D possibly corresponds to TRBD1 (6 bases). CDR1 and CDR2 from the germline V gene are LNHDA and SQIVND (reference sequence). This CDR3 is built from 15 residues. Trimming took off 7 bases at V and 0 bases at J, with 13 bases between the two ends. The CDR3 reads CASTPGQSSYNEQFF. CDR3 in DNA: TGTGCCAGTACCCCAGGACAGAGCTCCTACAATGAGCAGTTCTTC.

This clonotype came up many times. J is TRBJ2-3 and V is TRBV7-6; D is undetermined. CDR1 is SGHVS, CDR2 FNYEAQ, per germline. The CDR3 totals 18 residues. The V end lost 1 base, the J end lost 0 bases, and 17 bases lay between the germline ends. The DNA for the CDR3 is TGTGCCAGCAGCTTAGTCGAACCCGAATTCTTTAGCACAGATACGCAGTATTTT. Translating gives CASSLVEPEFFSTDTQYF. The full variable domain, in which reference TRBV7-6 and TRBJ2-3 provide the parts outside the CDR3, is GAGVSQSPRYKVTKRGQDVALRCDPISGHVSLYWYRQALGQGPEFLTYFNYEAQQDKSGLPNDRFSAERPEGSISTLTIQRTEQRDSAMYRCASSLVEPEFFSTDTQYFGPGTRLTVL.